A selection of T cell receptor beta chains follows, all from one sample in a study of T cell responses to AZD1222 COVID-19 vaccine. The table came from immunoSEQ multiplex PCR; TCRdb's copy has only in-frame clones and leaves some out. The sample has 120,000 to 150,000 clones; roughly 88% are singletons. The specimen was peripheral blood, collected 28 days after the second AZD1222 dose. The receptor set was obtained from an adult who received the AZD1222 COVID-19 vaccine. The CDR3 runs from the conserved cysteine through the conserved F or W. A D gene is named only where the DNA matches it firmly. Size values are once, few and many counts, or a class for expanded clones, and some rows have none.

CASSLLQANEKLFF TGTGCCAGCAGTTTATTACAGGCCAATGAAAAACTGTTTTTT . TRBV28 once TRBJ1-4
CASRDRGGSNQPQHF TGTGCCAGTAGAGACCGCGGCGGGAGCAATCAGCCCCAGCATTTT . TRBV19 once TRBJ1-5
CATSDKRNRDIQYF TGTGCCACCAGTGATAAAAGGAACCGGGACATCCAGTACTTC . TRBV24-1 . TRBJ2-7
CATHVAGVTDTQYF TGTGCCACCCACGTAGCGGGAGTGACAGATACGCAGTATTTT TRBD2 TRBV6-5 . TRBJ2-3
CASSLGGVSGSTDTQYF TGTGCCAGCAGTTTAGGAGGGGTTAGCGGGAGCACAGATACGCAGTATTTT TRBD2 TRBV27 . TRBJ2-3
CASSQDAAVGNTIYF TGTGCCAGCAGCCAAGACGCGGCAGTTGGAAACACCATATATTTT . TRBV3-1/TRBV3-2 . TRBJ1-3
CASSWGGGEKLFF TGTGCCAGCAGTTGGGGTGGGGGGGAAAAACTGTTTTTT . TRBV28 . TRBJ1-4
CASSTDRDAGYTF TGTGCCAGCAGCACCGACAGGGACGCTGGCTACACCTTC TRBD1 TRBV6-2/TRBV6-3 . TRBJ1-2
CASSQDGLDQETQYF TGTGCCAGCAGCCAAGATGGACTAGACCAAGAGACCCAGTACTTC TRBD2 TRBV4-2 . TRBJ2-5
CASSRDRAKGSYEQYF TGTGCCAGCAGCAGAGACAGGGCGAAAGGTTCCTACGAGCAGTACTTC TRBD1 TRBV7-2 . TRBJ2-7